This T cell receptor (beta chain) emerged from a study of naive and memory T cell subsets. The study's findings and limits: The power law exponent of TCR abundance differed between naive and memory cells.

The beta constant-region primer was an equimolar mix of two oligonucleotides covering TRBC1 and TRBC2. Ligated cDNA was amplified by four rounds of PCR with nested alpha and beta constant-region primers and SP2. TCRdb re-analysed the UMI-ligation and nested PCR reads in MiXCR, keeping a single row per CDR3 protein. The profile covers 120,000 or so distinct CDR3 sequences, with 35% to 40% appearing a single time and 0.75% to 1% taken by the ten largest. CDR3 size: 15 residues. Trimming at V came to 4 bases and at J to 11 bases, leaving 11 bases not matched to a gene. Germline V CDR1 and CDR2: SGDLS, YYNGEE. This clonotype was observed a few times. The target antigen is unknown.

J is TRBJ2-2 and V is TRBV9, with 10 positions matching TRBD2. The sequenced sample was central memory CD4+ T cells from blood. The TCR comes from a human donor in good health. CDR3 region: CASSPSASGRLELFF. DNA for the CDR3: TGTGCCAGCAGCCCCTCGGCTAGCGGGAGACTAGAGCTGTTTTTT.